This T cell receptor (beta chain) appears in the sequencing data of a study of blood T cell repertoires in COVID-19. This CDR3 has 15 amino acids. From germline, CDR1 is SGHRS and CDR2 YFSETQ. With 4 bases clipped from V and 4 bases from J, the junction kept 10 bases outside the gene matches. Assay used: immunoSEQ multiplex PCR; TCRdb lists only in-frame clones, some missing. The data contain 200,000 to 300,000 clones, 81% of them seen just once; the ten biggest clones take up roughly 8%. The chain links TRBV5-1 to TRBJ2-5; 7 bases match TRBD1. Sequences were obtained from peripheral blood. The TCR was taken from an elderly woman with COVID-19, enrolled during active disease. The CDR3 DNA reads as TGCGCCAGCAGCACCGGACAGGCCAGGGGAGAGACCCAGTACTTC. Translated: CASSTGQARGETQYF.